What follows are 19 T cell receptor beta chains derived from one specimen sequenced in a study of blood T cell repertoires in COVID-19. Here immunoSEQ multiplex PCR was the method, and the copy in TCRdb shows in-frame clones only, minus some. The data contain about 130,000 clones, 70% to 85% of them singletons. Sequenced: peripheral blood. Every receptor here comes from a woman aged 55-69 years with acute or convalescent COVID-19.

This clone was picked up one time. The chain joins TRBV2 to TRBJ1-5; TRBD1 is a possible D gene (6 bases). This CDR3 is 16 amino acids long. Germline CDR1 is SNHLY and CDR2 is FYNNEI. The V gene lost 1 base and the J gene lost 4 bases, with 14 bases spanning the gap. The CDR3 bases are TGTGCCAGCAGTGAAGTCGGCAGGGGATCAAATCAGCCCCAGCATTTT. Protein sequence: CASSEVGRGSNQPQHF.

The chain has TRBV2 and TRBJ1-1, with TRBD1 matching 8 bases. The CDR3 covers 15 residues. The trim removed 8 bases at V and 1 base at J, leaving 9 bases unmatched. Germline V gene lookup returns CDR1 SNHLY and CDR2 FYNNEI. The CDR3 nucleotides read TGTGCCAGCTGGAGACAGGGGCTAAAGAACACTGAAGCTTTCTTT. Translated: CASWRQGLKNTEAFF.

This chain's CDR3 is CASSEPFGVAQHF. The CDR3, as DNA: TGTGCCAGCAGTGAACCCTTTGGAGTGGCCCAGCATTTT. The chain uses TRBV2 and TRBJ1-5; unclear D gene. The CDR3 sequence is 13 residues long. Germline V gene lookup returns CDR1 SNHLY and CDR2 FYNNEI. V was clipped by 2 bases and J by 11 bases, with 13 bases between them. Using reference TRBV2 and TRBJ1-5 for the parts outside the CDR3, the full variable domain is EPEVTQTPSHQVTQMGQEVILRCVPISNHLYFYWYRQILGQKVEFLVSFYNNEISEKSEIFDDQFSVERPDGSNFTLKIRSTKLEDSAMYFCASSEPFGVAQHFGDGTRLSIL.

In DNA, the CDR3 is TGTGCCAGCAGCCAAGACCCGGCGGGTTATGGCTACACCTTC. Amino acids: CASSQDPAGYGYTF. The chain carries TRBV3-1 (or the pseudogene TRBV3-2) and TRBJ1-2; D ambiguous. This CDR3 is built from 14 residues. The germline V and J ends were trimmed by 0 bases and 5 bases, with 10 bases remaining between them. Per the germline V gene, CDR1 is LGHDT and CDR2 is YNNKEL (reference sequence).

The chain is built from TRBV19 and TRBJ1-3, with no clear D. Between the trimmed V and J ends, which lost 6 bases and 8 bases, there was a span of 17 bases. The CDR3 sequence is 14 residues long. The germline V gene encodes CDR1 LNHDA and CDR2 SQIVND (reference sequence). The CDR3 nucleotides read TGTGCCAGTAGCCAAATGGTCGGAGCGTACACCATATATTTT. As protein: CASSQMVGAYTIYF.

This chain connects TRBV12-3 or TRBV12-4 to TRBJ1-5; no firm D call. The ends were cut back, 2 bases at V and 5 bases at J, with 7 bases in the middle. The CDR3 is 13 residues long. In DNA, the CDR3 is TGTGCCAGCAGTTTACTCGAGGATCAGCCCCAGCATTTT. The encoded protein is CASSLLEDQPQHF.

This sequence joins TRBV7-3 and TRBJ1-1; TRBD1 might be the D (5 bases). Per the germline V gene, CDR1 is SGHTA and CDR2 is FQGTGA. Trimming pared 8 bases from V and 0 bases from J, leaving 19 bases between. There are 16 residues in the CDR3. CDR3 bases: TGTGCCAGCTTGGGGGGGTTTGGTCTCATGAACACTGAAGCTTTCTTT. It encodes CASLGGFGLMNTEAFF.

The rearrangement uses TRBV5-1 and TRBJ1-1; D might be TRBD1 (6 bases). Germline assignment: CDR1 SGHRS and CDR2 YFSETQ. The V gene lost 7 bases and the J gene lost 4 bases, with 17 bases spanning the gap. The CDR3 totals 14 residues. The CDR3 sequence is CASAKTGRVTEAFF. For the CDR3, the DNA is TGCGCCAGCGCTAAAACAGGGAGGGTCACTGAAGCTTTCTTT.

This clone was seen just once. The genes are TRBV27 and TRBJ1-2; D perhaps matches TRBD1 (5 bases). CDR1 and CDR2 (germline): MNHEY, SMNVEV (reference sequence). The CDR3 loop spans 13 amino acids. Trimming removed 0 bases from V and 8 bases from J, with 10 bases in between. This CDR3 reads CASSLSGGFGYTF. The CDR3 nucleotides read TGTGCCAGCAGTTTATCTGGGGGGTTCGGCTACACCTTC.

The chain has TRBV19 and TRBJ2-7; D perhaps matches TRBD2 (5 bases). Germline CDR1 LNHDA, CDR2 SQIVND (reference sequence). CDR3 length equals 15 residues. Trimming stripped 5 bases from V and 2 bases from J, with 16 bases between. This CDR3 reads CASSPRTHGTYEQYF. CDR3 DNA sequence: TGTGCCAGTAGTCCCCGGACCCACGGGACCTACGAGCAGTACTTC.

CDR3 region: CASSLYLGANEKLFF. CDR3 in DNA: TGTGCCAGCAGCTTATATTTAGGAGCTAATGAAAAACTGTTTTTT. The rearrangement uses TRBV7-9 and TRBJ1-4; no definite D call. Germline values: CDR1 SEHNR, CDR2 FQNEAQ (reference sequence). Trimming took 2 bases from V and 3 from J, leaving 10 bases between them. This CDR3 comprises 15 residues.

The CDR3 protein is CASGLQGAFF. CDR3 nucleotide sequence: TGTGCCAGCGGTTTACAGGGAGCTTTCTTT. The gene calls are TRBV11-2 and TRBJ1-1; the D gene is possibly TRBD1 (6 bases). Germline CDR1 and CDR2: SGHAT and FQNNGV. The CDR3 has 10 amino acids. V lost 8 bases to trimming and J lost 10 bases, with 11 bases between them.

This clone has a handful of counts. The chain links TRBV12-5 to TRBJ2-5, with D perhaps TRBD1 (6 bases). The V end was cut by 7 bases, the J end by 4 bases, with 13 bases between. The length of the CDR3 is 13 residues. Germline V gene lookup returns CDR1 LGHNT and CDR2 FRNRAP. The CDR3 DNA follows: TGTGCTAGTGCTGGGGCAGGGGCAGAGACCCAGTACTTC. The encoded protein is CASAGAGAETQYF.

This clone was recorded only once. This chain uses TRBV6-1 with TRBJ1-3; D remains ambiguous. The V end was cut by 4 bases, the J end by 4 bases, with 17 bases between. In germline, CDR1 is MNHNS, CDR2 SASEGT. The CDR3 contains 16 residues. CDR3 amino acids: CASSGKVAGEGNTIYF. In nucleotides, the CDR3 is TGTGCCAGCAGTGGAAAGGTTGCCGGGGAAGGAAACACCATATATTTT.

The chain is built from TRBV5-1 and TRBJ2-2; D is perhaps TRBD1 (6 bases). The germline V gene encodes CDR1 SGHRS and CDR2 YFSETQ. Trimming took off 2 bases at V and 5 bases at J, with 10 bases between the two ends. This CDR3 is built from 14 residues. The CDR3 nucleotides are TGCGCCAGCAGCTTCCCAGGGGAAACCGGGGAGCTGTTTTTT. This encodes CASSFPGETGELFF. Full variable domain (rest looked up from reference TRBV5-1 and TRBJ2-2): KAGVTQTPRYLIKTRGQQVTLSCSPISGHRSVSWYQQTPGQGLQFLFEYFSETQRNKGNFPGRFSGRQFSNSRSEMNVSTLELGDSALYLCASSFPGETGELFFGEGSRLTVL.

The chain links TRBV5-5 to TRBJ1-5; weak D call: TRBD1 (6 bases). There are 15 residues in the CDR3. The V gene's germline CDR1 is SGHKS and CDR2 YYEKEE (reference sequence). Trimming shortened V by 0 bases and J by 3 bases, and 10 bases separated the two germline ends. CDR3 bases: TGTGCCAGCAGCTTGGGGGACATGGTCAATCAGCCCCAGCATTTT. Translated: CASSLGDMVNQPQHF.

CDR3 DNA sequence: TGTGCCAGCTCACCTCCAACAGGGGCGAGCACTGAAGCTTTCTTT. Translation: CASSPPTGASTEAFF. This chain connects TRBV18 to TRBJ1-1; TRBD1 matches 7 bases. The CDR3 contains 15 residues. Unmatched junction bases numbered 8, after V lost 3 bases and J lost 4 bases. CDR1 is KGHSH, CDR2 LQKENI, per germline.

The genes are TRBV24-1 and TRBJ2-1; 7 bases align to TRBD1. V trimming: 3 bases; J trimming: 6 bases; junction bases outside the gene matches: 10. Germline loops: CDR1 KGHDR, CDR2 SFDVKD. There are 16 residues in the CDR3. For the CDR3, the DNA is TGTGCCACCAGTGATAGTAGGACAGGCCTCCTCAATGAGCAGTTCTTC. It translates to CATSDSRTGLLNEQFF.

The rearrangement joins TRBV2 to TRBJ1-2; maybe TRBD1 (5 bases). The CDR3 is made up of 12 amino acids. V was cut by 2 bases and J by 8 bases, with 9 bases left in between. CDR1 and CDR2 from the germline V gene are SNHLY and FYNNEI. CDR3 DNA: TGTGCCAGCAGTGAACAGGGTAGGGGCTACACCTTC. Translating it yields CASSEQGRGYTF.